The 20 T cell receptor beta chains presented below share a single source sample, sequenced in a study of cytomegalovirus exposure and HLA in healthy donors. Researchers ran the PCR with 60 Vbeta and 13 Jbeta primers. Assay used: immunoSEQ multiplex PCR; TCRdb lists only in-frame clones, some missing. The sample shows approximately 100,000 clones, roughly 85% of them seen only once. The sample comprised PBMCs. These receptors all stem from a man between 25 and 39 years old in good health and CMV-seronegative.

Here the CDR3 reads CASSETGTSGSQYF. The CDR3 DNA sequence: TGTGCCAGCAGTGAAACCGGGACTAGCGGGAGTCAGTACTTC. V and J are TRBV6-1 and TRBJ2-7, with TRBD2 identical over 14 bases. The CDR3 contains 14 residues. Germline V CDR1 and CDR2: MNHNS, SASEGT. Germline trimming cut 2 bases from V and 10 bases from J; bases unmatched to any gene: 4.

The CDR3 DNA sequence: TGTGCCAGCATGGTCAGGGGATTTTATGGCTACACCTTC. Translation gives CASMVRGFYGYTF. The rearrangement joins TRBV2 to TRBJ1-2; D may be TRBD1 (6 bases). Trimming pared 7 bases from V and 5 bases from J, leaving 14 bases between. The germline CDR1 and CDR2 sequences are SNHLY and FYNNEI. The CDR3 spans 13 residues.

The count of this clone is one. The CDR3, as DNA: TGTGCCAGCAGCAACCAAGGGCGTTTTCAGGGTACGACTAGCGGGTACCCTCAAGAGACCCAGTACTTC. Translation: CASSNQGRFQGTTSGYPQETQYF. The chain links TRBV21-1 to TRBJ2-5; no check of the table's D call, TRBD2, against the DNA was made. TRBV21-1 is classified as a pseudogene. The CDR3 runs 23 residues.

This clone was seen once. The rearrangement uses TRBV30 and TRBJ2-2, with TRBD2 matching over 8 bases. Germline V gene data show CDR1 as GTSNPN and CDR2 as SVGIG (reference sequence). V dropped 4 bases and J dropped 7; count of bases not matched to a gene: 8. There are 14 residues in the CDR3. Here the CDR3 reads CAWTSAGVIGELFF. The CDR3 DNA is TGTGCCTGGACCTCAGCGGGAGTAATCGGGGAGCTGTTTTTT.

The CDR3 is CASTGQFFGTQYF. Here the CDR3 DNA reads TGTGCCAGCACTGGGCAGTTTTTTGGGACCCAGTACTTC. The chain links TRBV28 to TRBJ2-5; no firm D call. Germline CDR1 reads MDHEN; CDR2 reads SYDVKM. The V gene lost 7 bases and the J gene lost 7 bases, with 16 bases spanning the gap. The CDR3 sequence is 13 residues long.

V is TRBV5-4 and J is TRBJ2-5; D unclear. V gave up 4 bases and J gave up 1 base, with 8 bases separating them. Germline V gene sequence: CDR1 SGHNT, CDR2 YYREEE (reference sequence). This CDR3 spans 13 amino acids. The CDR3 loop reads CASSGRTQETQYF. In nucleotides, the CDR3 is TGTGCCAGCAGCGGGCGAACCCAAGAGACCCAGTACTTC. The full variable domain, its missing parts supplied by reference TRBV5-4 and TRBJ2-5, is ETGVTQSPTHLIKTRGQQVTLRCSSQSGHNTVSWYQQALGQGPQFIFQYYREEENGRGNFPPRFSGLQFPNYSSELNVNALELDDSALYLCASSGRTQETQYFGPGTRLLVL.

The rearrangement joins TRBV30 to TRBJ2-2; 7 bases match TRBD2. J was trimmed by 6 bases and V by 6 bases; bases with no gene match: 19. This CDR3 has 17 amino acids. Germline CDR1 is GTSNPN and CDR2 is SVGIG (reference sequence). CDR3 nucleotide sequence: TGTGCCTGCCCGAAGGCCATACGGGGGGAAAGGGCCGGGGAGCTGTTTTTT. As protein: CACPKAIRGERAGELFF.

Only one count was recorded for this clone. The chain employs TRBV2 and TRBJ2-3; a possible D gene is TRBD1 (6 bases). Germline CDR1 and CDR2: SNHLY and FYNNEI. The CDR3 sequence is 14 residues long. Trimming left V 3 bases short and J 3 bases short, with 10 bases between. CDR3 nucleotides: TGTGCCAGCAGTGAGGGCCAGGGGACAGATACGCAGTATTTT. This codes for CASSEGQGTDTQYF.

The CDR3 protein is CASSLDRDTPYEQYF. The CDR3 region has the DNA TGTGCCAGCAGTCTGGACAGAGACACCCCCTACGAGCAGTACTTC. The chain recombines TRBV6-5 with TRBJ2-7; maybe TRBD1 (6 bases). V was shortened by 5 bases and J by 2 bases, with 16 bases between the two germline ends. The CDR3 contains 15 residues. Germline V gene lookup returns CDR1 MNHEY and CDR2 SVGAGI.

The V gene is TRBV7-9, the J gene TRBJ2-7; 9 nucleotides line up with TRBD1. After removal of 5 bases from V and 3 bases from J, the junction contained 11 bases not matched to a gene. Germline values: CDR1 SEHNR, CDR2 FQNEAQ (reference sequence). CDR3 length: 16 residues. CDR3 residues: CASSQIPGTGIYEQYF. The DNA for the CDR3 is TGTGCCAGCAGCCAAATTCCCGGGACAGGGATCTACGAGCAGTACTTC.

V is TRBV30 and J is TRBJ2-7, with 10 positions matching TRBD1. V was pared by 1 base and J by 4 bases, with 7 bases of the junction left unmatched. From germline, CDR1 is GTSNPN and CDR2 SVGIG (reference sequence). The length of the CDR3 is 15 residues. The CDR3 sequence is CAWSGPGQGKYEQYF. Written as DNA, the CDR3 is TGTGCCTGGAGTGGGCCGGGACAGGGGAAGTACGAGCAGTACTTC.

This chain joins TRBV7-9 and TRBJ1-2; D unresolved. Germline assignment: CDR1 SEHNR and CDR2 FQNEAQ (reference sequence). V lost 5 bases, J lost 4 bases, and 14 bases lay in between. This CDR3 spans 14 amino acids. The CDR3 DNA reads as TGTGCCAGCAGCCCGGTGGAGGCTAGCTATGGCTACACCTTC. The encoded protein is CASSPVEASYGYTF.

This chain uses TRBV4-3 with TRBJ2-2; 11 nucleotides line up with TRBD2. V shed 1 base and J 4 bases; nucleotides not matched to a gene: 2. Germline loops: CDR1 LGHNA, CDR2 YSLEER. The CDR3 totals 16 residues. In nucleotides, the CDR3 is TGCGCCAGCAGCCAAGTAGCGGGAGGGATCACCGGGGAGCTGTTTTTT. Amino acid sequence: CASSQVAGGITGELFF.

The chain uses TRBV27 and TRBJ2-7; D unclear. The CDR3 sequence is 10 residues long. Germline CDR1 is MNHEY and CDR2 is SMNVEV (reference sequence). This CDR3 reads CASSSQATEV. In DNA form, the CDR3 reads TGTGCCAGCAGTTCCCAGGCCACGGAGGTC.

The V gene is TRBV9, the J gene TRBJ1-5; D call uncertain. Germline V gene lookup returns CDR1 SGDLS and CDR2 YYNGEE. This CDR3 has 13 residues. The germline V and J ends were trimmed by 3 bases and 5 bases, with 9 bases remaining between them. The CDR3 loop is CASSEGGDQPQHF. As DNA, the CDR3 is TGTGCCAGCAGCGAAGGCGGCGATCAGCCCCAGCATTTT.

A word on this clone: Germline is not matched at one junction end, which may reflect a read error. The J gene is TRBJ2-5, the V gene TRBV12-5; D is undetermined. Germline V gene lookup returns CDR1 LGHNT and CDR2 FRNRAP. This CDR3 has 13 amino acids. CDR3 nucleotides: TGTGCCAGTGGGTTATCCCTACAAGAGACCCAGTACTTC. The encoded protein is CASGLSLQETQYF.

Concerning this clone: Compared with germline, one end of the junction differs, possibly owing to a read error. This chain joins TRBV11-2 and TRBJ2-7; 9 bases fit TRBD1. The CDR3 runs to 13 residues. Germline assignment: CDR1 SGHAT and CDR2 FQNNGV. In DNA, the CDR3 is TGTGCCAGCAGCTTCCATTCCGGGACAGGGACCAACTTC. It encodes CASSFHSGTGTNF.

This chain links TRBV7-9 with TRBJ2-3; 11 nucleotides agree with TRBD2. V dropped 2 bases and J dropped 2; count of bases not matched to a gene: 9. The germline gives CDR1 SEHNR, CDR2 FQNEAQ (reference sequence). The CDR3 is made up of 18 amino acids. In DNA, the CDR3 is TGTGCCAGCAGCTTAAGCTCTAGCGGGGGGTTCCACACAGATACGCAGTATTTT. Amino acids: CASSLSSSGGFHTDTQYF.

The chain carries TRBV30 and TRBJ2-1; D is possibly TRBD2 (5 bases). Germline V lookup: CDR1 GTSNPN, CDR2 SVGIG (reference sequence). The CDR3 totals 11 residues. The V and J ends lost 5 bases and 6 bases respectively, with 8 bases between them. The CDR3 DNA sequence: TGTGCCTGGGTAGAGGGCAATGAGCAGTTCTTC. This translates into CAWVEGNEQFF.

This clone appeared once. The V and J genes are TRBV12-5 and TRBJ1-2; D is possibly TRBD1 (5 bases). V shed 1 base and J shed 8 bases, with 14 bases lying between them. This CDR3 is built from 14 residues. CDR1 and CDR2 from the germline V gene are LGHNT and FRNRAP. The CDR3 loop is CASGLGQGLKGYTF. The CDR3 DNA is TGTGCTAGTGGTTTGGGGCAGGGCCTTAAGGGCTACACCTTC.